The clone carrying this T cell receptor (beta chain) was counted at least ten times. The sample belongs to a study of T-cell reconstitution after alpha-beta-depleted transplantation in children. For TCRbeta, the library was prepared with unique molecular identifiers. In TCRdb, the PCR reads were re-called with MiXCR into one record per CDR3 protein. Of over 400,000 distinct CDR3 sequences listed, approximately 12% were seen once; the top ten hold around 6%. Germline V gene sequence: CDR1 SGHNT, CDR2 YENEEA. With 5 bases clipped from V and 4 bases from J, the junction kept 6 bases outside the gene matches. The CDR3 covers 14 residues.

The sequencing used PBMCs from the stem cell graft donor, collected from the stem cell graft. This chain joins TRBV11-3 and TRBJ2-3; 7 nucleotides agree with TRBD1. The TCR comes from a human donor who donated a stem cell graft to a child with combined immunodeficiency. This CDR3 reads CASSHDRVADTQYF. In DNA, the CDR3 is TGTGCCAGCAGCCACGACAGGGTAGCAGATACGCAGTATTTT.